These 8 T cell receptor beta chains were sequenced from one sample in a study of Ad26.COV2.S vaccination and SARS-CoV-2 variants. Documented treatment: about 20 received Ad26.COV2.S at low or high dose, single or two shots; roughly 5 received placebo; per-sample allocation not given. Samples came from day 63 after the first vaccine or placebo injection. Sequenced by immunoSEQ multiplex PCR; TCRdb stores in-frame clones only, minus some. The profile shows hundreds of thousands of clones, 87% of them singletons. This specimen was peripheral blood, taken in a trial of Ad26.COV2.S vaccine versus placebo. Source of these receptors: a person aged 18-60 years who received the Ad26.COV2.S COVID-19 vaccine or a placebo.

The CDR3 spells CASSLASGYTF. The CDR3 DNA reads as TGTGCCAGCAGTTTAGCTTCTGGCTACACCTTC. The chain employs TRBV12-3 or TRBV12-4 and TRBJ1-2; D is uncertain. V lost 0 bases and J lost 7, with 3 bases in between. The CDR3 has 11 amino acids.

The rearrangement uses TRBV2 and TRBJ2-4; tentatively, D is TRBD1 or TRBD2 (5 bases each). Trimming cost V 4 bases and J 1 base, with 11 bases left between them. This CDR3 region has 15 residues. Germline CDR1 SNHLY, CDR2 FYNNEI. The CDR3 sequence is CASSVGDGAKNIQYF. The DNA for the CDR3 is TGTGCCAGCAGTGTTGGGGACGGGGCCAAAAACATTCAGTACTTC. Variable domain in full (rest from reference TRBV2 and TRBJ2-4): EPEVTQTPSHQVTQMGQEVILRCVPISNHLYFYWYRQILGQKVEFLVSFYNNEISEKSEIFDDQFSVERPDGSNFTLKIRSTKLEDSAMYFCASSVGDGAKNIQYFGAGTRLSVL.

The chain carries TRBV9 and TRBJ2-7; a possible D gene is TRBD2 (5 bases). With 3 bases removed from V and 4 bases from J, the gap between germline ends came to 17 bases. This CDR3 spans 15 amino acids. Germline CDR1 SGDLS, CDR2 YYNGEE. DNA of the CDR3: TGTGCCAGCAGCGGGCCCGGATTTGGCGGGTACGAGCAGTACTTC. This codes for CASSGPGFGGYEQYF. The full variable domain, rest sourced from reference TRBV9 and TRBJ2-7, is DSGVTQTPKHLITATGQRVTLRCSPRSGDLSVYWYQQSLDQGLQFLIQYYNGEERAKGNILERFSAQQFPDLHSELNLSSLELGDSALYFCASSGPGFGGYEQYFGPGTRLTVT.

V and J are TRBV6-5 and TRBJ1-5; no clear D. The CDR3 sequence is 14 residues long. Trimming stripped 6 bases from V and 0 bases from J, with 9 bases between. Germline values: CDR1 MNHEY, CDR2 SVGAGI. The CDR3 loop is CASRTLYSNQPQHF. For the CDR3, the DNA is TGTGCCAGCAGGACACTTTATAGCAATCAGCCCCAGCATTTT.

This rearrangement joins TRBV5-1 to TRBJ1-4; D gene ambiguous. The V end was cut by 2 bases, the J end by 6 bases, with 11 bases between. This CDR3 comprises 14 residues. Germline CDR1 and CDR2: SGHRS and YFSETQ. CDR3 region: CASSLGDADEKLFF. CDR3 DNA: TGCGCCAGCAGCTTAGGTGATGCGGATGAAAAACTGTTTTTT.

The chain couples TRBV7-6 to TRBJ2-7, with D possibly being TRBD1 (6 bases). CDR1 is SGHVS and CDR2 is FNYEAQ in the germline V gene. Trimming shortened V by 5 bases and J by 3 bases, and 17 bases separated the two germline ends. The CDR3 consists of 15 residues. CDR3 loop: CASSPDRSVFYEQYF. The CDR3 DNA sequence: TGTGCCAGCAGCCCCGACAGGTCCGTCTTCTACGAGCAGTACTTC.

The V call is TRBV3-1 (or the pseudogene TRBV3-2), the J call TRBJ2-4; 12 nucleotides match TRBD1. Trimming took 4 bases from V and 8 from J; bases not matched to a gene: 6. There are 15 residues in the CDR3. Germline V gives CDR1 LGHDT, CDR2 YNNKEL (reference sequence). This CDR3 is CASSLGTGGTDIQYF. The CDR3 nucleotides are TGTGCCAGCAGCCTTGGGACAGGGGGCACGGACATTCAGTACTTC.

This clone turned up a few times. The rearrangement links TRBV6-5 to TRBJ2-7; D is perhaps TRBD1 or TRBD2 (5 bases each). The CDR3 is made up of 16 amino acids. The V gene lost 4 bases and the J gene lost 0 bases, with 16 bases spanning the gap. The germline CDR1 and CDR2 sequences are MNHEY and SVGAGI. CDR3 sequence (DNA): TGTGCCAGCAGTTCCCCTTCAGGGACGGCCTCCTACGAGCAGTACTTC. Translating gives CASSSPSGTASYEQYF.